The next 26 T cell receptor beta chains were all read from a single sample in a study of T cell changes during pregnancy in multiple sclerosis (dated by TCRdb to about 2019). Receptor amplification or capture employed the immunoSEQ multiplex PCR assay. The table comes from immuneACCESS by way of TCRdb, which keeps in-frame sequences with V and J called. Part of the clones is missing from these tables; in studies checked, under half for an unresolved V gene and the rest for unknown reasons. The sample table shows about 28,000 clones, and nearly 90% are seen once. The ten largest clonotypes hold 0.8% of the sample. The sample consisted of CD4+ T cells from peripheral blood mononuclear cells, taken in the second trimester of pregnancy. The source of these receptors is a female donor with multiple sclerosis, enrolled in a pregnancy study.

The CDR3 nucleotides are TGTGCCAGCAGTTCCCACAAGCCCCAGCATTTT. Translating gives CASSSHKPQHF. The rearrangement links TRBV28 to TRBJ1-5; D remains unclear. The length of the CDR3 is 11 residues. Trimming shortened V by 4 bases and J by 8 bases, and 6 bases separated the two germline ends. Germline lookup yields CDR1 MDHEN and CDR2 SYDVKM.

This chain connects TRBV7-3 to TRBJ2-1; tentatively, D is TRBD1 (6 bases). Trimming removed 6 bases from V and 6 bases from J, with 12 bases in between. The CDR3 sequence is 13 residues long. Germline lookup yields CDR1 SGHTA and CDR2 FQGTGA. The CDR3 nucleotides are TGTGCCAGCAGTCTACAGGGTTCCAATGAGCAGTTCTTC. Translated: CASSLQGSNEQFF.

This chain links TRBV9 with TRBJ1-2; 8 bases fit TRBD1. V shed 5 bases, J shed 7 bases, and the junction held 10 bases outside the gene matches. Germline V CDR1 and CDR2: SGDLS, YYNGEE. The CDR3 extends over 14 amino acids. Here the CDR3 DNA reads TGTGCCAGCAGTTACGACAGGGGCCTATCTGGCTACACCTTC. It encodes CASSYDRGLSGYTF.

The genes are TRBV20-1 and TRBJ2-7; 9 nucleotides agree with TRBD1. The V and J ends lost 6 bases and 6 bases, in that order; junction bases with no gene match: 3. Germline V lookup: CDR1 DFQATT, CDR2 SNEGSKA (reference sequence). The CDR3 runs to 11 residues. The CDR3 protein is CSAPDRGEQYF. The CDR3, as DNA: TGCAGTGCCCCGGACAGGGGCGAGCAGTACTTC.

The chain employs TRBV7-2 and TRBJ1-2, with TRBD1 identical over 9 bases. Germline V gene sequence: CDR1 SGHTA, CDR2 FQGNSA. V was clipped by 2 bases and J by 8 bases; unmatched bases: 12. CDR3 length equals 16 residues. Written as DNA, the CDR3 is TGTGCCAGCAGCTTAAGGTCCCGGACAGGGGTCGGGGGCTACACCTTC. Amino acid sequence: CASSLRSRTGVGGYTF.

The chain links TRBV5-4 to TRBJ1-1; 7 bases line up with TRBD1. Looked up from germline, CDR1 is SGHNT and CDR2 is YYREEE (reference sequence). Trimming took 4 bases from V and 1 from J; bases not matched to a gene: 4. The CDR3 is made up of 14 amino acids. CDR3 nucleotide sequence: TGTGCCAGCAGCCTCGACAGGGAGAACACTGAAGCTTTCTTT. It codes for CASSLDRENTEAFF.

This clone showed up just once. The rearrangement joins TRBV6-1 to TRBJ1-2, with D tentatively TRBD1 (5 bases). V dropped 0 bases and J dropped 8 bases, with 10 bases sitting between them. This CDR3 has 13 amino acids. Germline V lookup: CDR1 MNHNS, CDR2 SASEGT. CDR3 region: CASSEAWGGGYTF. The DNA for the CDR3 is TGTGCCAGCAGTGAAGCTTGGGGGGGAGGCTACACCTTC.

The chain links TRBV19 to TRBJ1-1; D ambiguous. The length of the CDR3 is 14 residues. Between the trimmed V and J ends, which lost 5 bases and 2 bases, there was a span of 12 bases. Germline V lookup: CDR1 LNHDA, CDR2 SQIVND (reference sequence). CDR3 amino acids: CASSRVNLNTEAFF. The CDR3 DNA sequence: TGTGCCAGTAGTCGGGTCAACCTAAACACTGAAGCTTTCTTT.

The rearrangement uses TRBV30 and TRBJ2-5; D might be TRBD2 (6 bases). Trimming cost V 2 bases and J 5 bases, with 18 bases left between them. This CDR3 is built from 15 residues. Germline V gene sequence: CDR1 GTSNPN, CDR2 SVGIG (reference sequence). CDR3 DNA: TGTGCCTGGAGTAGGGGCGGGGCCCGGGGGGAGACCCAGTACTTC. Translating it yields CAWSRGGARGETQYF. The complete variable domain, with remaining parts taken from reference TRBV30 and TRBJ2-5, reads SQTIHQWPATLVQPVGSPLSLECTVEGTSNPNLYWYRQAAGRGLQLLFYSVGIGQISSEVPQNLSASRPQDRQFILSSKKLLLSDSGFYLCAWSRGGARGETQYFGPGTRLLVL.

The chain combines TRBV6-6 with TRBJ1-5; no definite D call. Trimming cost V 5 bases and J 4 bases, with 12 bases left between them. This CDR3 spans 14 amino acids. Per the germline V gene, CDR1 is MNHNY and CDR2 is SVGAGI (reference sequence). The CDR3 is CASSPPGWNQPQHF. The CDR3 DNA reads TGTGCCAGCAGTCCACCCGGGTGGAATCAGCCCCAGCATTTT.

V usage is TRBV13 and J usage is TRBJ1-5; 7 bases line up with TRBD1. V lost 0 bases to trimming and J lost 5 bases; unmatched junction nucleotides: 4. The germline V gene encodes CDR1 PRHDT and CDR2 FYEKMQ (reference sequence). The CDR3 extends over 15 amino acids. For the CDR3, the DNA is TGTGCCAGCAGCTTAGGCGGGACAGTCGATCAGCCCCAGCATTTT. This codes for CASSLGGTVDQPQHF.

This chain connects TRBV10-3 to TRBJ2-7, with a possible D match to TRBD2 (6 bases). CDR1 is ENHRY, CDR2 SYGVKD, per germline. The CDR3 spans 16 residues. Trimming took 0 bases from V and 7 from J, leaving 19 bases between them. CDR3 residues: CAISESRAGTPTEQYF. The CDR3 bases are TGTGCCATCAGTGAGTCGAGGGCAGGGACTCCTACGGAGCAGTACTTC.

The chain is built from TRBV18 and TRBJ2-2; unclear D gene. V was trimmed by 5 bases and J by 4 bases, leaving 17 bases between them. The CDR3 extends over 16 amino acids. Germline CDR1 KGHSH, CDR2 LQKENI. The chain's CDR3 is CASSVYAPSGTGELFF. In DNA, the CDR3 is TGTGCCAGCTCAGTGTATGCGCCGTCGGGCACCGGGGAGCTGTTTTTT.

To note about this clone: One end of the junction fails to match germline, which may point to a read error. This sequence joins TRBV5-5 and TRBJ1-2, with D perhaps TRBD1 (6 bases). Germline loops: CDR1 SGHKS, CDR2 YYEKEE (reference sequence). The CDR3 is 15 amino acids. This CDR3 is CTSSLLAGAVYGYTF. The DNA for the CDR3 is TGTACCAGCAGCTTGTTGGCAGGGGCTGTCTATGGCTACACCTTC.

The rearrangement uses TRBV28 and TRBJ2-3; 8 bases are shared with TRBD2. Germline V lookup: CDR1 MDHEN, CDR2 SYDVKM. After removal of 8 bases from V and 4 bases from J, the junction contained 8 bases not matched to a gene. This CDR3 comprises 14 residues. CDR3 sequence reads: CASVGVAGSDTQYF. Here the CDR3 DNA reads TGTGCCAGCGTTGGGGTAGCGGGGTCAGATACGCAGTATTTT.

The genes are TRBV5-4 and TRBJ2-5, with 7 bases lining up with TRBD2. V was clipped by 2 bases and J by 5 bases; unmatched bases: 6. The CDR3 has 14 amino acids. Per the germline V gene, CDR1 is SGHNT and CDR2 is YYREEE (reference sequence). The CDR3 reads CASSFPGGGETQYF. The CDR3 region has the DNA TGTGCCAGCAGCTTCCCGGGGGGAGGGGAGACCCAGTACTTC.

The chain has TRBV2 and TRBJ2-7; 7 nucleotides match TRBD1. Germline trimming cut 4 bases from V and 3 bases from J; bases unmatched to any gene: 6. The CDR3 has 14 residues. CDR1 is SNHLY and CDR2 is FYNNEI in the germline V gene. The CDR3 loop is CASSGQGIFYEQYF. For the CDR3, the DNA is TGTGCCAGCAGTGGACAGGGTATCTTCTACGAGCAGTACTTC.

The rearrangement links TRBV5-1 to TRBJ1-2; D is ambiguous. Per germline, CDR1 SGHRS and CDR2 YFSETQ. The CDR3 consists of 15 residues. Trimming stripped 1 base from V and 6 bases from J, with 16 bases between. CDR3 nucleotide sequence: TGCGCCAGCAGCTTGTACGGTACGGGAGAGGATGGCTACACCTTC. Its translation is CASSLYGTGEDGYTF.

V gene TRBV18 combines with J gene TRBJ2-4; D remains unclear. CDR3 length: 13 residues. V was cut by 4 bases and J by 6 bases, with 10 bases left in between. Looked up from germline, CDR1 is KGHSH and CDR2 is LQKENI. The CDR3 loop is CASSQSPVNIQYF. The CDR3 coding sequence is TGTGCCAGCTCACAGTCCCCGGTAAACATTCAGTACTTC.

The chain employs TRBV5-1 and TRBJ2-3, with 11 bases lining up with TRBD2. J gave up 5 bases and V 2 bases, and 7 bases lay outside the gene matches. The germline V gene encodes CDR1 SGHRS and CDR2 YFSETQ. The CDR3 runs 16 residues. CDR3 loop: CASSFMTSGDLDTQYF. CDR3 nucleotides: TGCGCCAGCAGCTTCATGACTAGCGGGGACCTAGATACGCAGTATTTT.

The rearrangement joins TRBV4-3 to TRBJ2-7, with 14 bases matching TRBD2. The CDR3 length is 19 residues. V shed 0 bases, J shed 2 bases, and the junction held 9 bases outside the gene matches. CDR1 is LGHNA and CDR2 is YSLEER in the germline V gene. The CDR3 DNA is TGCGCCAGCAGCCAAGATCTTGGACTAGCGGGGGGAAGAACCTACGAGCAGTACTTC. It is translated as CASSQDLGLAGGRTYEQYF.

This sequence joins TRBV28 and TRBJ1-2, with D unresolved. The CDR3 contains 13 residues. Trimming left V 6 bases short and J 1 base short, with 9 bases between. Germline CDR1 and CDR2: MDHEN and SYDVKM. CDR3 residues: CASRSPLNYGYTF. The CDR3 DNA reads TGTGCCAGCAGATCCCCCCTTAACTATGGCTACACCTTC.

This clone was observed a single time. For the CDR3, the DNA is TGTGCCAGCAGCTTAGCTGGGACATCTAACTATGGCTACACCTTC. This sequence encodes CASSLAGTSNYGYTF. The chain recombines TRBV7-2 with TRBJ1-2; D is possibly TRBD1 (6 bases). The V end was cut by 0 bases, the J end by 0 bases, with 8 bases between. Germline CDR1 SGHTA, CDR2 FQGNSA. The CDR3 has 15 residues.

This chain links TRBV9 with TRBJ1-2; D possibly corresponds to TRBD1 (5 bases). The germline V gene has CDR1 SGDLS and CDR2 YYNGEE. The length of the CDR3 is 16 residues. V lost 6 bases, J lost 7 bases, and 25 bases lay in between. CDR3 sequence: CASTSGGSKFITGYTF. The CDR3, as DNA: TGTGCCAGCACATCGGGGGGGTCCAAATTTATCACTGGCTACACCTTC.

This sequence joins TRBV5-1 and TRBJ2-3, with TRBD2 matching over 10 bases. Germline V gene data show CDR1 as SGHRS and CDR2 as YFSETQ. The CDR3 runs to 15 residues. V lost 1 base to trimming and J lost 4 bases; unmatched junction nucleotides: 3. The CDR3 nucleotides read TGCGCCAGCAGCTTGCCTAGCGGGGGCCCAGATACGCAGTATTTT. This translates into CASSLPSGGPDTQYF. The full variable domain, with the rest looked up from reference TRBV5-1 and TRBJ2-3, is KAGVTQTPRYLIKTRGQQVTLSCSPISGHRSVSWYQQTPGQGLQFLFEYFSETQRNKGNFPGRFSGRQFSNSRSEMNVSTLELGDSALYLCASSLPSGGPDTQYFGPGTRLTVL.

In DNA form, the CDR3 reads TGTGCCTGGAGTCAAGGACTATCAACTAATGAAAAACTGTTTTTT. Protein: CAWSQGLSTNEKLFF. V and J are TRBV30 and TRBJ1-4, with D hard to call. Germline loops: CDR1 GTSNPN, CDR2 SVGIG (reference sequence). CDR3 length: 15 residues. Trimming left V 2 bases short and J 0 bases short, with 10 bases between.